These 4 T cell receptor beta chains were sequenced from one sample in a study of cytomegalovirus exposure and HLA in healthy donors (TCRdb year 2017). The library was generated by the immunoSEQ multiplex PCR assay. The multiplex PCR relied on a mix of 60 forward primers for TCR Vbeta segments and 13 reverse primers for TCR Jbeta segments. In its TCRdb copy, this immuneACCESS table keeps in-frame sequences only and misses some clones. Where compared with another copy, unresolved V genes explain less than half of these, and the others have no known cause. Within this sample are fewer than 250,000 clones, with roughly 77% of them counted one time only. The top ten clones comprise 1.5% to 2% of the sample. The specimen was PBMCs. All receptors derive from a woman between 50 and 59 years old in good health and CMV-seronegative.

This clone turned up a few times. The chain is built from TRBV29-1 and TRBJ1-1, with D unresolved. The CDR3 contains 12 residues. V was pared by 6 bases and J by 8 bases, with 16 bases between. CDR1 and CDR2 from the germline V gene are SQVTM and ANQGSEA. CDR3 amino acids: CSVDPGNEEAFF. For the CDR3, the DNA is TGCAGCGTCGACCCCGGGAACGAGGAAGCTTTCTTT.

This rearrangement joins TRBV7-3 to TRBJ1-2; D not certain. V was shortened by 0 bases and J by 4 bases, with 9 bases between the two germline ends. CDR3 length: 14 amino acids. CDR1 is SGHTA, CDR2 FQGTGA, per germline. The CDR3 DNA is TGTGCCAGCAGCTTAACTGCACAGCCCTATGGCTACACCTTC. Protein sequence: CASSLTAQPYGYTF.

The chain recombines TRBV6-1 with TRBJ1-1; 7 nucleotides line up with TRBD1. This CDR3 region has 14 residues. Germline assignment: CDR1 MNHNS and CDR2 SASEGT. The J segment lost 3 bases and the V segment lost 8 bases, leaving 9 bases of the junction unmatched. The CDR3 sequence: CASGGQPRDTEAFF. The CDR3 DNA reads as TGTGCCAGCGGGGGACAGCCCCGGGACACTGAAGCTTTCTTT.

CDR3 nucleotide sequence: TGTGCCAGCAGGCCGGGACAGGGTTCCTACGAGCAGTACTTC. It translates to CASRPGQGSYEQYF. V gene TRBV2 combines with J gene TRBJ2-7; 9 nucleotides match TRBD1. Unmatched junction bases numbered 4, after V lost 6 bases and J lost 1 base. From germline, CDR1 is SNHLY and CDR2 FYNNEI. The CDR3 is made up of 14 amino acids. Drawing the rest from reference TRBV2 and TRBJ2-7, the complete variable domain is EPEVTQTPSHQVTQMGQEVILRCVPISNHLYFYWYRQILGQKVEFLVSFYNNEISEKSEIFDDQFSVERPDGSNFTLKIRSTKLEDSAMYFCASRPGQGSYEQYFGPGTRLTVT.